The clone carrying this T cell receptor beta chain was observed many times. CDR1 and CDR2 from the germline V gene are MGHRA and YSYEKL. Trimming removed 1 base at V and 1 base at J, with 8 bases between. This CDR3 has 14 amino acids. The cells used in sorted libraries, CD4+ or CD8+ T cells, numbered more than 850,000. From the 5' RACE reads, TCRdb called clonotypes with MiXCR, one entry per CDR3 protein. Of more than 13,000 distinct CDR3 sequences in the sample, 6.5% to 8% were seen once. The sample belongs to a study of neurological immune-mediated disorders. Sequenced material: CD8+ T cells from blood. This receptor was obtained from a woman between 35 and 50 years old in good health. The chain employs TRBV4-1 and TRBJ2-7, with D perhaps matching TRBD1 (6 bases). CDR3 nucleotides: TGCGCCAGCAGCCAAGGTGACAGGTCCTACGAGCAGTACTTC. Encoded protein: CASSQGDRSYEQYF.